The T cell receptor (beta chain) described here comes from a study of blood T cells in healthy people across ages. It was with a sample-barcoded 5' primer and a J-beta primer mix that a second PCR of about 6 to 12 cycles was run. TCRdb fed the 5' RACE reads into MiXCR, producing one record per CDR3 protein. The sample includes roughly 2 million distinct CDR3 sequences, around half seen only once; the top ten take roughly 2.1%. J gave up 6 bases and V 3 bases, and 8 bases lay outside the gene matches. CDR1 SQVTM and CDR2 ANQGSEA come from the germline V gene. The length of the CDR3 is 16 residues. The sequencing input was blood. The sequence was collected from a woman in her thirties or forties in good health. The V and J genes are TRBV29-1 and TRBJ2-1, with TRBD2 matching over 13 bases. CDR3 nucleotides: TGCAGCGTTGACCCGCAACTAGCGGGGGGGCTCAATGAGCAGTTCTTC. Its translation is CSVDPQLAGGLNEQFF.